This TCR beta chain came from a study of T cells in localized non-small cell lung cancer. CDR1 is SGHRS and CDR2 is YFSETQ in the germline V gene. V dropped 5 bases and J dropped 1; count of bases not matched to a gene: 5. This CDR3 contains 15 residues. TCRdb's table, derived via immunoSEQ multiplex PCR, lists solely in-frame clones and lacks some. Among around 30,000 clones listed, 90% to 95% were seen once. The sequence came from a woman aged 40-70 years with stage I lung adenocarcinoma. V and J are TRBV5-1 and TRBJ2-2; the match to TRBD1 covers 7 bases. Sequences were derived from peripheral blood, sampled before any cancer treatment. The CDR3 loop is CASRTGTENTGELFF. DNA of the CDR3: TGCGCCAGCAGAACCGGGACAGAGAACACCGGGGAGCTGTTTTTT.